Each of the 22 T cell receptor beta chains below was sequenced from the same sample in a study of regulatory T cells in long-lasting Graves disease. Through Arm-PCR of CDR3 regions and iRepertoire HTBI primers, TCR beta libraries were built. MiXCR, applied by TCRdb to the multiplex PCR reads, yields one record per CDR3 protein. The sample has approximately 480,000 distinct CDR3 sequences, roughly 16% seen once. The time point: newly diagnosed GD, antithyroid drugs for less than 3 months. There was RNA extracted from PBMCs, and the TCR library was made from it. In addition, the sample was reused for a study of T cells in Graves' hyperthyroidism and ophthalmopathy.

The material sequenced was peripheral blood mononuclear cells (PBMCs), taken at new diagnosis, from a patient treated with antithyroid drugs. These receptors all stem from a man aged 35-49 years with Graves disease.

This clonotype was observed at least ten times. This chain joins TRBV11-2 and TRBJ2-5; weak D call: TRBD1 (6 bases). CDR1 is SGHAT and CDR2 is FQNNGV in the germline V gene. The CDR3 runs 14 residues. V dropped 5 bases and J dropped 4 bases, with 14 bases sitting between them. Here the CDR3 DNA reads TGTGCCAGCAGCGCAAACAGGGTGGGAGAGACCCAGTACTTC. This gives the protein CASSANRVGETQYF.

This clonotype was picked up a small number of times. The gene calls are TRBV6-9 and TRBJ2-1; no reliable D call. The V end was cut by 4 bases, the J end by 6 bases, with 13 bases between. Germline V CDR1 and CDR2: MNHGY, SVAAGI. The CDR3 extends over 14 amino acids. The DNA of the CDR3 is TGTGCCAGCAGTTCCACTGGCCCTTTCAATGAGCAGTTCTTC. The encoded protein is CASSSTGPFNEQFF.

This clonotype was seen at least ten times. An end of the junction does not agree with germline; a read error may underlie this. The CDR3 sequence is CASSPGQGYNEQFF. In nucleotides, the CDR3 is TGTGCCAGCAGCCCCGGACAGGGTTACAATGAGCAGTTCTTC. This chain connects TRBV5-1 to TRBJ2-1; 8 positions match TRBD1. The CDR3 extends over 14 amino acids. Germline-derived CDR1 and CDR2 are SGHRS and YFSETQ. The whole variable domain, filled in from reference TRBV5-1 and TRBJ2-1, reads KAGVTQTPRYLIKTRGQQVTLSCSPISGHRSVSWYQQTPGQGLQFLFEYFSETQRNKGNFPGRFSGRQFSNSRSEMNVSTLELGDSALYLCASSPGQGYNEQFFGPGTRLTVL.

This sequence joins TRBV5-1 and TRBJ2-5, with D hard to call. CDR1 and CDR2 from the germline V gene are SGHRS and YFSETQ. The germline V and J ends were trimmed by 5 bases and 3 bases, with 11 bases remaining between them. The CDR3 covers 13 residues. The CDR3 DNA follows: TGCGCCAGCAGTCCTGGGATCGAAGAGACCCAGTACTTC. It codes for CASSPGIEETQYF.

This clonotype was seen at least ten times. The chain uses TRBV24-1 and TRBJ2-1; 11 bases fit TRBD1. J lost 4 bases, V lost 2 bases, and 3 bases had no gene match. CDR3 length: 16 residues. Germline V gene data show CDR1 as KGHDR and CDR2 as SFDVKD. CDR3 coding DNA: TGTGCCACCAGTGATTGGGACAGGGGGGGATACAATGAGCAGTTCTTC. Protein: CATSDWDRGGYNEQFF.

There are many counts of this clonotype. This chain links TRBV12-3 or TRBV12-4 with TRBJ2-3; D is perhaps TRBD2 (6 bases). The ends were cut back, 4 bases at V and 0 bases at J, with 20 bases in the middle. The CDR3 extends over 18 amino acids. For the CDR3, the DNA is TGTGCCAGCAGTTCGGGACTGCCGGGACTGGGTAGCACAGATACGCAGTATTTT. Its translation is CASSSGLPGLGSTDTQYF.

Points on this clonotype: An end of the junction does not agree with germline; a read error may underlie this. The chain combines TRBV20-1 with TRBJ1-2; no clear D. Germline lookup yields CDR1 DFQATT and CDR2 SNEGSKA (reference sequence). There are 12 residues in the CDR3. The CDR3 region is CSAGEITKGYTF. CDR3 in DNA: TGCAGTGCTGGAGAGATAACCAAGGGCTACACCTTC.

J is TRBJ2-3 and V is TRBV6-1; 12 bases are a match to TRBD2. The V and J ends lost 6 bases and 6 bases, in that order; junction bases with no gene match: 10. This CDR3 is 16 amino acids long. Looked up from germline, CDR1 is MNHNS and CDR2 is SASEGT. This CDR3 is CASRTLAGGRGDTQYF. DNA for the CDR3: TGTGCCAGCAGAACTCTAGCGGGAGGGCGAGGGGATACGCAGTATTTT.

This clonotype was observed at least ten times. The V gene is TRBV12-3 or TRBV12-4, the J gene TRBJ2-1, with 10 nucleotides matching TRBD2. V shed 5 bases and J 8 bases; nucleotides not matched to a gene: 15. CDR3 size: 17 residues. The CDR3 bases are TGTGCCAGCAGTCGACAGCGGGAGGGCCTTTTGTTCTATGAGCAGTTCTTC. It is translated as CASSRQREGLLFYEQFF.

As to this clonotype: One base away lies a much larger clone, so this may be a sequencing read error. CDR3 bases: TGTGCCAGCAGCCACGGGACAGGGGACACCGGGGAGCTGTTTTTT. This sequence encodes CASSHGTGDTGELFF. This chain joins TRBV2 and TRBJ2-2, with 10 nucleotides matching TRBD1. V shed 6 bases and J 3 bases; nucleotides not matched to a gene: 4. The CDR3 sequence is 15 residues long. Germline V gene sequence: CDR1 SNHLY, CDR2 FYNNEI.

Concerning this clonotype: Just one base apart from a much larger clone, this may be a read error. The chain couples TRBV7-2 to TRBJ2-7; D unclear. V was trimmed by 5 bases and J by 2 bases, leaving 7 bases between them. The CDR3 contains 12 residues. CDR1 is SGHTA, CDR2 FQGNSA, per germline. Here the CDR3 DNA reads TGTGCCAGCAGCGAAACGACCTACGAGCAGTACTTC. Translation: CASSETTYEQYF. Full variable domain (missing parts from reference TRBV7-2 and TRBJ2-7): GAGVSQSPSNKVTEKGKDVELRCDPISGHTALYWYRQSLGQGLEFLIYFQGNSAPDKSGLPSDRFSAERTGGSVSTLTIQRTQQEDSAVYLCASSETTYEQYFGPGTRLTVT.

The sample holds a few counts of this clonotype. The V call is TRBV28, the J call TRBJ1-2; 7 bases are shared with TRBD1. This CDR3 has 14 residues. CDR1 is MDHEN and CDR2 is SYDVKM in the germline V gene. V shed 5 bases, J shed 4 bases, and the junction held 7 bases outside the gene matches. The CDR3 DNA follows: TGTGCCAGCAGTGTGGGACAGTCATTCTATGGCTACACCTTC. It translates to CASSVGQSFYGYTF.

This clonotype was recorded a few times. The CDR3 nucleotides are TGTGCCAGCTCACCCCAGCAAGACTACGAGCAGTACTTC. It is translated as CASSPQQDYEQYF. This chain links TRBV18 with TRBJ2-7, with unresolved D. CDR3 size: 13 residues. Trimming removed 3 bases from V and 3 bases from J, with 9 bases in between. Germline-derived CDR1 and CDR2 are KGHSH and LQKENI.

This clonotype showed up just a few times. The chain couples TRBV24-1 to TRBJ2-2; no clear D gene. The germline V and J ends were trimmed by 3 bases and 3 bases, with 7 bases remaining between them. Germline V gene lookup returns CDR1 KGHDR and CDR2 SFDVKD. CDR3 length: 14 amino acids. CDR3 region: CATSDRADTGELFF. CDR3 DNA sequence: TGTGCCACCAGTGATCGAGCTGACACCGGGGAGCTGTTTTTT.

This clonotype was detected ten times or more. V is TRBV5-1 and J is TRBJ2-4; TRBD2 aligns across 12 bases. Germline lookup yields CDR1 SGHRS and CDR2 YFSETQ. The CDR3 has 17 residues. V dropped 0 bases and J dropped 4; count of bases not matched to a gene: 5. DNA for the CDR3: TGCGCCAGCAGCTTGGTACCTAGCGGGAGGGCAAAAAACATTCAGTACTTC. Its translation is CASSLVPSGRAKNIQYF.

The CDR3 loop is CASSSRREGRSDTQYF. DNA of the CDR3: TGTGCCAGCAGCTCGCGGCGGGAGGGCCGCTCAGATACGCAGTATTTT. V is TRBV28 and J is TRBJ2-3; 9 positions agree with TRBD2. Germline V gives CDR1 MDHEN, CDR2 SYDVKM. This CDR3 is 16 amino acids long. With 6 bases clipped from V and 4 bases from J, the junction kept 11 bases outside the gene matches.

Worth noting for this clonotype: A read error may be the cause here, since a much bigger clone is one base away. The gene calls are TRBV28 and TRBJ1-5; the D is unclear. The CDR3 is 14 residues long. Germline lookup yields CDR1 MDHEN and CDR2 SYDVKM. The CDR3 spells CASSPSGWNQPPHF. CDR3 nucleotides: TGTGCCAGCAGTCCTTCTGGGTGGAATCAGCCCCCGCATTTT. Full variable domain (remainder filled in from reference TRBV28 and TRBJ1-5): DVKVTQSSRYLVKRTGEKVFLECVQDMDHENMFWYRQDPGLGLRLIYFSYDVKMKEKGDIPEGYSVSREKKERFSLILESASTNQTSMYLCASSPSGWNQPPHFGDGTRLSIL.

This clonotype showed up many times. This rearrangement joins TRBV7-9 to TRBJ1-1; the D gene is possibly TRBD1 (5 bases). This CDR3 has 15 residues. Per the germline V gene, CDR1 is SEHNR and CDR2 is FQNEAQ (reference sequence). The germline V and J ends were trimmed by 5 bases and 4 bases, with 17 bases remaining between them. CDR3 in amino acids: CASSLRRAGSTEAFF. The CDR3 DNA reads TGTGCCAGCAGCCTCCGCAGGGCAGGGTCCACTGAAGCTTTCTTT.

In this sample, this clonotype turned up many times. The chain has TRBV20-1 and TRBJ2-1; TRBD2 aligns across 10 bases. This CDR3 contains 15 residues. Germline trimming cut 6 bases from V and 6 bases from J; bases unmatched to any gene: 11. Germline V gene data show CDR1 as DFQATT and CDR2 as SNEGSKA (reference sequence). CDR3 coding DNA: TGCAGTGCCTTCGGACTAGCGGCCTTTGGCAATGAGCAGTTCTTC. This sequence encodes CSAFGLAAFGNEQFF.

This clonotype was counted only a few times. The rearrangement uses TRBV30 and TRBJ2-1; 11 nucleotides align to TRBD2. Germline loops: CDR1 GTSNPN, CDR2 SVGIG (reference sequence). There are 14 residues in the CDR3. V was clipped by 0 bases and J by 10 bases; unmatched bases: 5. The CDR3 loop reads CAWSVLLAGDEQFF. The CDR3 coding sequence is TGTGCCTGGAGTGTACTACTAGCGGGAGACGAGCAGTTCTTC.

The table lists this clonotype with a few counts. CDR3 nucleotides: TGCAGTGCTCCCTATGGAGCGGGAGGCTCCTACAATGAGCAGTTCTTC. It specifies CSAPYGAGGSYNEQFF. The rearrangement links TRBV20-1 to TRBJ2-1, with TRBD2 matching over 9 bases. The CDR3 has 16 amino acids. Germline V gene data show CDR1 as DFQATT and CDR2 as SNEGSKA (reference sequence). J lost 0 bases, V lost 5 bases, and 8 bases had no gene match.

This clonotype was detected many times. The V and J genes are TRBV11-2 and TRBJ2-7; D not resolved. Per germline, CDR1 SGHAT and CDR2 FQNNGV. V was shortened by 1 base and J by 3 bases, with 13 bases between the two germline ends. The CDR3 extends over 15 amino acids. The CDR3 DNA sequence: TGTGCCAGCAGCTTAGGGGCCGGGCAGAACTACGAGCAGTACTTC. Protein sequence: CASSLGAGQNYEQYF.